A selection of T cell receptor beta chains follows, all from one sample in a study of cytomegalovirus exposure and HLA in healthy donors. The table came from immunoSEQ multiplex PCR; TCRdb's copy has only in-frame clones and leaves some out. The sample records about 90,000 clones, 65% to 80% being singletons. Sequencing was carried out using PBMCs. The receptors were gathered from a woman aged 18-29 years in good health and CMV-seropositive. The CDR3 runs from the conserved cysteine through the conserved F or W. D genes are given only for firm matches. Clone size appears in some rows only: once, few, many, or a class for an expanded clone.

TGTGCCAGCAGCAGGACAGGCCTCAACTATGGCTACACCTTC CASSRTGLNYGYTF NA TRBD1 TRBJ1-2 TRBV9
TGTGCCAGCAGCCTAGGACAGGGGGCCTACAATGAGCAGTTCTTC CASSLGQGAYNEQFF NA TRBD1 TRBJ2-1 TRBV5-4
TGTGCCAGCAGCGCGGGACTAGCGGGGGGCGGTACCTTCTTC CASSAGLAGGGTFF NA TRBD2 TRBJ2-1 TRBV5-4
TGTGCCAGCAGCTTAGAACTAGCGGGGGTCAATGAGCAGTTCTTC CASSLELAGVNEQFF NA TRBD2 TRBJ2-1 TRBV11-2
TGTGCCAGCAGCCTCCCTGGGAGTTCCTACGAGCAGTACTTC CASSLPGSSYEQYF NA NA TRBJ2-7 TRBV4-2
TGTGCCAGTAGTCAGGGGACCTACGAGCAGTACTTC CASSQGTYEQYF NA NA TRBJ2-7 TRBV19
TGTGCCATCTTTAGGGGACAGGAAACCACCGGGGAGCTGTTTTTT CAIFRGQETTGELFF NA TRBD1 TRBJ2-2 TRBV28
TGTGCCAGCAGCTTGACAGCTCCGTTTTCCAGCAATCAGCCCCAGCATTTT CASSLTAPFSSNQPQHF NA NA TRBJ1-5 TRBV5-5
TGCGCCAGCAGCTTGGAACAGGGGTACGAGCAGTACTTC CASSLEQGYEQYF once TRBD1 TRBJ2-7 TRBV5-1
TGTGCCACGGAAAGGGGGGGGGACAACTACGAGCAGTACTTC CATERGGDNYEQYF NA NA TRBJ2-7 TRBV2
TGTGCCAGCAGGAGACAGCTAGCGGCCTACGAGCAGTACTTC CASRRQLAAYEQYF NA TRBD2 TRBJ2-7 TRBV7-2
TGTGCCAGCAGTGATAGCGGGAGACCCCACACAGATACGCAGTATTTT CASSDSGRPHTDTQYF NA TRBD2 TRBJ2-3 TRBV25-1
TGTGCCAGCAGCTTAGATCGGACAGAAGGGGAGACCCAGTACTTC CASSLDRTEGETQYF NA NA TRBJ2-5 TRBV11-2
TGCGCCAGCAGCGGCCAGGGGGCGGGGACTGAAGCTTTCTTT CASSGQGAGTEAFF NA TRBD1 TRBJ1-1 TRBV5-1
TGCAGCGTTGAGGCAGGGGCCACCGTGGGCGCTTTCTTT CSVEAGATVGAFF NA NA TRBJ1-1 TRBV29-1
TGTGCCAGCAGTGACGACAGGGGGTCAGGAAACACCATATATTTT CASSDDRGSGNTIYF NA TRBD1 TRBJ1-3 TRBV6-4
TGTGCTAGTGGTACCGGGACATCTAACACTGAAGCTTTCTTT CASGTGTSNTEAFF NA NA TRBJ1-1 TRBV12-5
TGCGCCAGCAGCCAAGAGGGCGCGCGAGAGACCCAGTACTTC CASSQEGARETQYF once NA TRBJ2-5 TRBV4-1
TGTGCCAGCAGTGAGTTGGGGACTGGGTACAATGAGCAGTTCTTC CASSELGTGYNEQFF NA NA TRBJ2-1 TRBV2
TGTGCCAGCTCACCGGACAGGATGGAGCCCCAGCATTTT CASSPDRMEPQHF NA TRBD1 TRBJ1-5 TRBV18
TGTGCCAGCAGTTGGGTCGGGGGTGGCTACACCTTC CASSWVGGGYTF medium-sized NA TRBJ1-2 TRBV6-5
TGTGCCAGTAGCGAAAGGACAGGCACGGAAAAACTGTTTTTT CASSERTGTEKLFF NA TRBD1 TRBJ1-4 TRBV19
TGTGCCAGCAGCTTCCCGGGACTAGCGGGGGGAGATACGCAGTATTTT CASSFPGLAGGDTQYF NA TRBD2 TRBJ2-3 TRBV5-4
TGCAGCGTTGAAGCCTATGGGGCAGGGCCAAGTAACTATGGCTACACCTTC CSVEAYGAGPSNYGYTF NA NA TRBJ1-2 TRBV29-1
TGTGCCAGTAGTATGCTTCCGGGGTACGAGCTGTTTTTT CASSMLPGYELFF NA NA TRBJ2-2 TRBV19
TGTGCCAGCAGCGCCGCTCACAGGGTATATGGGGCCAACGTCCTGACTTTC CASSAAHRVYGANVLTF NA NA TRBJ2-6 TRBV9
TGTGCCAGTAGTGAGATCCTGACTAGCGGGGGGGCCGAGACCCAGTACTTC CASSEILTSGGAETQYF NA TRBD2 TRBJ2-5 TRBV19
TGTGCCAGCAGTCCTACAGGCAGGGGAGTGAGAAAGGAAGCTTTCTTT CASSPTGRGVRKEAFF NA NA TRBJ1-1 TRBV27
TGCAGCGTTGAAGAGGGACAAGACTATGGCTACACCTTC CSVEEGQDYGYTF NA NA TRBJ1-2 TRBV29-1
TGCGCCAGCAGGCACGGCAGGCCCGATGGGGGCTACACCTTC CASRHGRPDGGYTF NA NA TRBJ1-2 TRBV5-1
TGTGCCAGCAGCCTCTTAACCGGGGTTTCTAGCCGTGAGCAGTTCTTC CASSLLTGVSSREQFF NA NA TRBJ2-1 TRBV14
TGTGCCAGCAGTTGGGACAGAGATAATTCACCCCTCCACTTT CASSWDRDNSPLHF medium-sized TRBD1 TRBJ1-6 TRBV25-1
TGTGCCAGCAGCTTAGACGGGACAGCTTCTAATGAAAAACTGTTTTTT CASSLDGTASNEKLFF few TRBD1 TRBJ1-4 TRBV7-2
TGCGCCAGCAGCCCACACTACACAGATACGCAGTATTTT CASSPHYTDTQYF NA NA TRBJ2-3 TRBV4-3
TGTGCCATTAGTACCGGGACAGATGATACCGGGGAGCTGTTTTTT CAISTGTDDTGELFF NA TRBD1 TRBJ2-2 TRBV10-3
TGTGCCAGCAGTGACTCCGCGGACCCCGGGGGCGGGGAGCTGTTTTTT CASSDSADPGGGELFF NA NA TRBJ2-2 TRBV6-4
TGCGCCAGCAGCCTTTCGACAGGGAGGACCCCTGAAGCTTTCTTT CASSLSTGRTPEAFF NA TRBD1 TRBJ1-1 TRBV5-1
TGTGCCAGCAGCCCTCAGGGGTTCGAGGATGGCTACACCTTC CASSPQGFEDGYTF few NA TRBJ1-2 TRBV9
TGTGCCAGCAGCCTAGGACACAGGAACTACGAGCAGTACTTC CASSLGHRNYEQYF few NA TRBJ2-7 TRBV7-2
TGTGCCAGCAGTGCCGGGAGGGCCATTGGAGAGACCCAGTACTTC CASSAGRAIGETQYF once TRBD2 TRBJ2-5 TRBV6-4
TGTGCCAGCAGCGATCCGGGACTAGCGGGGATGCCCGCCAGCAACGAGCAGTACTTC CASSDPGLAGMPASNEQYF NA TRBD2 TRBJ2-7 TRBV9
TGTGCCAGCAGCTTGATGGGGCGCGGTGATGGCTACACCTTC CASSLMGRGDGYTF NA NA TRBJ1-2 TRBV7-9
TGTGCCAGTCAAACACAGGGGGCTCAGCCCCAGCATTTT CASQTQGAQPQHF NA TRBD1 TRBJ1-5 TRBV19
TGTGCCAGCAGTGATGGTGGTCAACCGCTAGACGAGCAGTACTTC CASSDGGQPLDEQYF NA NA TRBJ2-7 TRBV2
TGTGCCAGCAGCCCCGGGTTTCCCAACGAGCAGTACTTC CASSPGFPNEQYF NA NA TRBJ2-7 TRBV9
TGCGCCAGCAGCCGTTCCGGGACTAGCGGGGGGGCCTCCTACGAGCAGTACTTC CASSRSGTSGGASYEQYF few TRBD2 TRBJ2-7 TRBV4-3
TGTGCCAGCAGCCTAGGGACTAGGTCCGATGAGCAGTTCTTC CASSLGTRSDEQFF few TRBD2 TRBJ2-1 TRBV9
TGTGCCAGCTTTAGCGGGAGTTTAGGGACCGGGGAGCTGTTTTTT CASFSGSLGTGELFF few TRBD2 TRBJ2-2 TRBV28